This T cell receptor (beta chain) was documented in a study of blood T cell repertoires in COVID-19. About the research overall: Some COVID-19 samples were acute and others convalescent; all came from the United States, Italy and Spain. PBMCs, B-cell-depleted T cells, or T cells provided the cDNA or gDNA that made up the material.

This clone was seen only a few times. The repertoire was sequenced with immunoSEQ multiplex PCR; TCRdb's copy has only in-frame clones and lacks some. The sample records 300,000 to 350,000 clones, around 87% being singletons. The Seattle patients, enrolled during active infection, were followed longitudinally. The TCR comes from a woman aged 45-60 years with COVID-19, enrolled during active disease. Sample: peripheral blood.

The CDR3 DNA sequence: TGTGCCAGTAGTATCGACAGTAGCAATCAGCCCCAGCATTTT. It yields the protein CASSIDSSNQPQHF. The chain uses TRBV19 and TRBJ1-5, with a possible D match to TRBD1 (5 bases). CDR1 is LNHDA and CDR2 is SQIVND in the germline V gene (reference sequence). The CDR3 runs 14 residues. Trimming removed 3 bases at V and 0 bases at J, with 6 bases between.